Listed here is a single T cell receptor (beta chain). Its antigen is not known. There are 16 residues in the CDR3. Germline V gene lookup returns CDR1 PRHDT and CDR2 FYEKMQ (reference sequence). V shed 4 bases and J 1 base; nucleotides not matched to a gene: 7. The data belong to a study of T-cell memory formation after mild COVID-19. Study-wide findings and caveats: From day 15 to 85, contracting clones were balanced between CD4 and CD8, whereas later expanders leaned toward CD4+.

From the 5' RACE reads, TCRdb called clonotypes with MiXCR, one entry per CDR3 protein. The sample lists 110,000 to 150,000 distinct CDR3 sequences, 25% occurring once. The chain links TRBV13 to TRBJ2-7; the match to TRBD1 covers 10 bases. The sequence was obtained from an adult woman who had mild COVID-19 (a few samples of this study predate the infection). Cell type and time point are not known. The sequencing sample was made of PBMCs or a T cell subset sorted from them (not recorded which). CDR3 nucleotides: TGTGCCAGCAGCTCTAGAGGGACAGGGGAATCCTACGAGCAGTACTTC. This translates into CASSSRGTGESYEQYF.